This TCR beta chain emerged from a study of cytomegalovirus exposure and HLA in healthy donors. In germline, CDR1 is WNHNN, CDR2 SYGVQD (reference sequence). Unmatched junction bases numbered 8, after V lost 3 bases and J lost 5 bases. The CDR3 sequence is 16 residues long. General study points: Rarity marked most TCR sequences, yet some public TCRs occurred in many donors. There were several of the most significant clusters that appeared linked to common viral pathogens in a later analysis.

Regarding donors, all were healthy bone marrow donors. PCR amplification relied on 60 Vbeta primers (plus 13 Jbeta primers). The method was immunoSEQ multiplex PCR; TCRdb's version includes in-frame clones alone and lacks a portion of them. This table holds 99,000 or so clones, 78% found once. Only a few counts were recorded for this clone. The target antigen is unknown. The chain has TRBV10-1 and TRBJ2-5, with TRBD2 matching 11 bases. Sequences were obtained from PBMCs. The TCR comes from a man aged 25 to 40 in good health and CMV-seronegative. For the CDR3, the DNA is TGCGCCAGCAGTGAAGTGGCTAGCGGGGGGCTTGAGACCCAGTACTTC. It is translated as CASSEVASGGLETQYF.